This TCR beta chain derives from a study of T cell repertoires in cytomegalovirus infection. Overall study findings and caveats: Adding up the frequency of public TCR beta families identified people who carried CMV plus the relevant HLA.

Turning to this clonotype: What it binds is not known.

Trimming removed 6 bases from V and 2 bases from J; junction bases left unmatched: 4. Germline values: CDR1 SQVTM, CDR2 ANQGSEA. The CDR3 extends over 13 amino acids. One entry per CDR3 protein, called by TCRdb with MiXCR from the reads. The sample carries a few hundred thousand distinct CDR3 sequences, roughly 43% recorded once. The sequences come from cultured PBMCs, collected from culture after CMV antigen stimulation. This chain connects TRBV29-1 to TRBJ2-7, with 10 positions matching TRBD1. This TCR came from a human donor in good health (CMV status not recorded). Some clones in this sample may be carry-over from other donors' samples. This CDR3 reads CSVLGQGAYEQYF. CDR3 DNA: TGCAGCGTGCTAGGACAGGGGGCCTACGAGCAGTACTTC.